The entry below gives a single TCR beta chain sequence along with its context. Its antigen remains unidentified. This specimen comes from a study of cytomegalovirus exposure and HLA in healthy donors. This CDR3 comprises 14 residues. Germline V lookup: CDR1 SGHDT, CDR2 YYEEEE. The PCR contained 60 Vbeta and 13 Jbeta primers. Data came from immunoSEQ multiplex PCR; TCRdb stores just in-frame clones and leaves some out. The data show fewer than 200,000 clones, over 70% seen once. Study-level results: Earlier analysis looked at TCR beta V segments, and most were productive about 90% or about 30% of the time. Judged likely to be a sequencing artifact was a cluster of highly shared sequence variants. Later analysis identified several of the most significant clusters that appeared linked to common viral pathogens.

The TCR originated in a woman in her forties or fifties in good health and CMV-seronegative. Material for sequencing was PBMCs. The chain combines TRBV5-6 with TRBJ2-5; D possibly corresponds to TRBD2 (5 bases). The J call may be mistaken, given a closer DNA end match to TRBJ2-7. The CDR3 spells CASSLGLSADEQYF. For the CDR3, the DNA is TGTGCCAGCAGCTTGGGGCTTAGCGCCGACGAGCAGTACTTC.